This T cell receptor beta chain comes out of a study of T cell repertoires in cytomegalovirus infection. A note on this clonotype: The antigen is unknown.

TCRdb called the reads again in MiXCR, with one record for every CDR3 protein. Of 650,000 to 900,000 distinct CDR3 sequences in the sample, approximately 32% were seen once. The clonotype comes from a human donor in good health (CMV status not recorded). Some clones in this sample may be carry-over from other donors' samples. Sample: cultured CD8+ T cells from PBMCs, taken from culture after CMV antigen stimulation.

This CDR3 is CSANRGLEGSNEQFF. As DNA, the CDR3 is TGCAGTGCCAACAGAGGACTAGAGGGGAGTAATGAGCAGTTCTTC. This chain joins TRBV20-1 and TRBJ2-1; 7 positions agree with TRBD2. The ends lost 6 bases at V and 7 bases at J; junction bases unmatched: 15. The CDR3 has 15 amino acids. Germline loops: CDR1 DFQATT, CDR2 SNEGSKA (reference sequence).